This TCR beta chain was retrieved from a study of radiotherapy plus CTLA-4 blockade in lung cancer. Whole-study context: Objective responses were recorded in roughly 17% of patients, with disease control recorded in about 33%.

This clone has only a few counts. Its cognate antigen is unknown. The method was immunoSEQ multiplex PCR; TCRdb's version includes in-frame clones alone and lacks a portion of them. The table lists about 94,000 clones, roughly 80% of them singletons. The CDR3 is 16 amino acids. V lost 0 bases to trimming and J lost 1 base, with 13 bases between them. Germline V lookup: CDR1 SGHNT, CDR2 YYREEE (reference sequence). Study-level points and caveats: Reportedly, early blood T cell clone dynamics best predicted response, with interferon-beta.

V is TRBV5-4 and J is TRBJ1-2; no firm D call. The origin of this receptor is a human donor with non-small cell lung cancer that progressed on radiotherapy plus ipilimumab. Sample: peripheral blood, taken from a patient treated with radiotherapy plus ipilimumab. CDR3 in amino acids: CASSLAKMQYNYGYTF. In nucleotides, the CDR3 is TGTGCCAGCAGCTTGGCCAAGATGCAGTATAACTATGGCTACACCTTC.